This T cell receptor (beta chain) was sequenced for a study of T cell repertoires in cytomegalovirus infection. Background on the study: The public TCR beta signatures pointed to both CMV infection and matching HLA type.

General study results and limits: CMV-specific HLA-C-restricted TCR beta clonotypes dominated the ex vivo response. Public TCR beta family frequency separated CMV-and-HLA carriers, including in an independent cohort.

V was trimmed by 3 bases and J by 9 bases, leaving 8 bases between them. This CDR3 comprises 11 residues. Germline CDR1 and CDR2: LNHDA and SQIVND (reference sequence). This clonotype was seen a handful of times. As yet, its antigen is unknown. TCRdb reprocessed the reads via MiXCR and lists one record per CDR3 protein. This table holds roughly 920,000 distinct CDR3 sequences, roughly 30% found once. V is TRBV19 and J is TRBJ1-2, with no clear D. Sequenced here: cultured CD8+ T cells from PBMCs, sampled from culture after CMV antigen stimulation. The sequence derives from a human donor in good health (CMV status not recorded). Some clones in this sample may be carry-over from other donors' samples. CDR3 sequence: CASSIQDRYTF. As DNA, the CDR3 is TGTGCCAGTAGTATCCAGGATCGCTACACCTTC.